A selection of T cell receptor beta chains follows, all from one sample in a study of beta chain features in type 1 diabetes. TCRdb's table, derived via immunoSEQ multiplex PCR, lists solely in-frame clones and lacks some. The data show over 700,000 clones, roughly 15% seen once. The sequencing sample was made of naive CD4+ T cells from blood. The receptors stem from a woman aged 18 to 35 in good health. The CDR3 runs from the conserved cysteine through the conserved F or W. Each record gives: D gene, J gene, V gene, clone size, CDR3 protein, CDR3 DNA. D genes are given only for firm matches. Some rows have no size entry. The others give once, few or many, or a class for an expanded clone.

TRBD2,TRBJ2-1,TRBV4-3,NA,CASSQGTSGSEQFF,TGCGCCAGCAGCCAAGGGACTAGCGGGAGTGAGCAGTTCTTC
TRBD2,TRBJ2-1,TRBV7-9,NA,CASSPGTSGRARNEQFF,TGTGCCAGCAGCCCCGGGACTAGCGGGAGGGCCAGGAATGAGCAGTTCTTC
NA,TRBJ2-3,TRBV18,few,CASSPNRPGLTSDTQYF,TGTGCCAGCTCACCGAATCGACCGGGACTTACATCCGATACGCAGTATTTT
TRBD1,TRBJ2-7,TRBV2,few,CASKGQEPEQYF,TGTGCCAGCAAGGGACAGGAGCCCGAGCAGTACTTC
NA,TRBJ2-1,TRBV2,few,CARTGQTGNEQFF,TGTGCAAGGACGGGTCAAACGGGCAATGAGCAGTTCTTC
NA,TRBJ1-2,TRBV28,NA,CASSSPGGSYGYTF,TGTGCCAGCAGTTCGCCCGGGGGGAGTTATGGCTACACCTTC
NA,TRBJ2-1,TRBV7-9,few,CASSHRTERHEQFF,TGTGCCAGCAGCCACCGGACTGAGCGCCATGAGCAGTTCTTC
NA,TRBJ2-7,TRBV21-1,few,CASSIGQGLSYEQYF,TGTGCCAGCAGCATTGGACAGGGACTCTCCTACGAGCAGTACTTC
NA,TRBJ2-1,TRBV28,NA,CASSLQGMQFF,TGTGCCAGCAGCCTCCAGGGGATGCAGTTCTTC
NA,TRBJ2-1,TRBV9,few,CASSVETGSYNEQFF,TGTGCCAGCAGCGTTGAGACAGGATCCTACAATGAGCAGTTCTTC
NA,TRBJ2-2,TRBV28,NA,CASSLTGLNTGELFF,TGTGCCAGCAGTTTAACTGGACTGAACACCGGGGAGCTGTTTTTT
TRBD2,TRBJ2-3,TRBV7-3,NA,CASKSSGSWTDTQYF,TGTGCCAGCAAATCTAGCGGGAGTTGGACAGATACGCAGTATTTT
NA,TRBJ2-5,TRBV18,few,CASSPSGSQETQYF,TGTGCCAGCTCACCGTCGGGATCCCAAGAGACCCAGTACTTC
TRBD2,TRBJ2-1,TRBV14,few,CASSQKPSGSGNEQFF,TGTGCCAGCAGCCAAAAGCCCAGCGGGAGCGGTAATGAGCAGTTCTTC
TRBD2,TRBJ2-2,TRBV7-3,NA,CASSLTPGTSAGELFF,TGTGCCAGCAGCTTAACGCCCGGGACTAGCGCTGGGGAGCTGTTTTTT
NA,TRBJ2-3,TRBV11-2,NA,CASSLNRGVVTDTQYF,TGTGCCAGCAGCTTAAACAGAGGAGTAGTAACAGATACGCAGTATTTT
TRBD2,TRBJ2-5,TRBV15,few,CATSRVAGGRETQYF,TGTGCCACCAGCAGAGTAGCGGGAGGGCGTGAGACCCAGTACTTC
NA,TRBJ2-4,TRBV2,many,CASTEGSTIQYF,TGTGCCAGCACCGAGGGGTCGACTATTCAGTACTTC
TRBD1,TRBJ1-2,TRBV6-1,NA,CASSGIRPGTGSVYGYTF,TGTGCCAGCAGTGGGATCAGACCGGGGACAGGATCCGTCTATGGCTACACCTTC
NA,TRBJ2-1,TRBV27,few,CASSANLGTSSYNEQFF,TGTGCCAGCAGTGCGAATTTGGGGACAAGCTCCTACAATGAGCAGTTCTTC
TRBD2,TRBJ2-3,TRBV19,NA,CASSRIAGPTDTQYF,TGTGCCAGTAGTAGAATAGCGGGGCCCACAGATACGCAGTATTTT
NA,TRBJ2-3,TRBV28,few,CASSLNRRLSTDTQYF,TGTGCCAGCAGCCTCAACAGACGGCTGAGCACAGATACGCAGTATTTT
TRBD1,TRBJ1-2,TRBV2,NA,CASRSGGVYGYTF,TGTGCCAGCAGGTCAGGGGGCGTCTATGGCTACACCTTC
NA,TRBJ2-6,TRBV5-4,few,CASRSGHLSGANVLTF,TGTGCCAGCAGGTCGGGACACCTCTCGGGGGCCAACGTCCTGACTTTC
NA,TRBJ2-2,TRBV7-3,few,CASSPGGVTGELFF,TGTGCCAGCAGCCCGGGCGGTGTCACCGGGGAGCTGTTTTTT
NA,TRBJ2-1,TRBV19,few,CASSSTIVGSSYNEQFF,TGTGCCAGTAGTAGTACCATCGTGGGGAGCTCCTACAATGAGCAGTTCTTC
NA,TRBJ2-7,TRBV28,NA,CASSSQGEVAYEQYF,TGTGCCAGCAGTTCCCAAGGGGAAGTAGCCTACGAGCAGTACTTC
TRBD2,TRBJ2-3,TRBV6-1,NA,CASSERPSGSTDTQYF,TGTGCCAGCAGTGAACGTCCAAGCGGGAGTACAGATACGCAGTATTTT
NA,TRBJ2-1,TRBV5-6,NA,CASSLGPLAIRQFF,TGTGCCAGCAGCTTGGGGCCTTTGGCGATTCGACAGTTCTTC
TRBD1,TRBJ1-1,TRBV9,NA,CASSGRDRENTEAFF,TGTGCCAGCAGCGGACGGGACAGGGAGAACACTGAAGCTTTCTTT
NA,TRBJ2-5,TRBV7-9,NA,CASSLVRREKDLETQYF,TGTGCCAGCAGCTTAGTAAGGCGGGAAAAAGATTTGGAGACCCAGTACTTC
NA,TRBJ2-7,TRBV21-1,NA,CASSSCGDRRYEQYF,TGTGCCAGCAGCTCTTGCGGGGACCGCCGCTACGAGCAGTACTTC
NA,TRBJ2-1,TRBV5-1,few,CASSLLSGNYNEQFF,TGCGCCAGCAGCTTGTTAAGCGGCAACTACAATGAGCAGTTCTTC
TRBD1,TRBJ2-7,TRBV5-1,few,CASSLAGQTITYEQYF,TGCGCCAGCAGCTTGGCGGGACAGACAATAACCTACGAGCAGTACTTC
NA,TRBJ2-7,TRBV5-6,NA,CASSSGVAAAAYEQYF,TGTGCCAGCAGCTCGGGCGTCGCCGCCGCTGCCTACGAGCAGTACTTC
NA,TRBJ2-7,TRBV5-6,NA,CASSYGQNREQYF,TGTGCCAGCAGCTATGGACAGAACCGCGAGCAGTACTTC
TRBD2,TRBJ2-7,TRBV7-2,few,CASSLVGGDYEQYF,TGTGCCAGCAGCTTAGTGGGAGGGGACTACGAGCAGTACTTC
NA,TRBJ1-5,TRBV5-4,few,CASSLDRDQPQHF,TGTGCCAGCAGCTTGGACAGGGATCAGCCCCAGCATTTT